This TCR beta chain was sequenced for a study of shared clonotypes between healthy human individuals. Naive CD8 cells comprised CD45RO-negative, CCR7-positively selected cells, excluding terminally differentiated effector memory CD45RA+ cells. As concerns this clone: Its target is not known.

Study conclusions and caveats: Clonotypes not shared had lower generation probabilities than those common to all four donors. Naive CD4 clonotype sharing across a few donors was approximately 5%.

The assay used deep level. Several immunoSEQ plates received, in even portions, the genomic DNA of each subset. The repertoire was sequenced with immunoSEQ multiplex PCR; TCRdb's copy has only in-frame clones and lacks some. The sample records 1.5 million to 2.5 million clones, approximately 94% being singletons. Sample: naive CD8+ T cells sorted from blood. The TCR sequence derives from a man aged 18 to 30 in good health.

This CDR3 is CSAWTGAEQYF. As DNA, the CDR3 is TGCAGTGCTTGGACAGGGGCCGAGCAGTACTTC. The chain couples TRBV20-1 to TRBJ2-7, with 9 bases aligning to TRBD1. The trim removed 5 bases at V and 6 bases at J, leaving 2 bases unmatched. This CDR3 contains 11 residues. Germline CDR1 is DFQATT and CDR2 is SNEGSKA (reference sequence).